These 29 T cell receptor beta chains were sequenced from one sample in a study of T cells in Graves' hyperthyroidism and ophthalmopathy. Template material for amplifying TCR beta CDR3 regions consisted of RNA transcripts. The primer set for the first-round RT-PCR of the TCR CDR3 was HTBI. TCRdb analysed the multiplex PCR reads with MiXCR anew, one entry per CDR3 protein. The profile shows around 350,000 distinct CDR3 sequences, 13% to 15% of them singletons. Material for sequencing was blood. The source of these receptors is a woman younger than 45 with Graves' ophthalmopathy.

This chain uses TRBV12-3 or TRBV12-4 with TRBJ1-2; 7 positions match TRBD1. V lost 1 base to trimming and J lost 2 bases; unmatched junction nucleotides: 4. This CDR3 is 15 amino acids long. CDR3 amino acids: CASSLGGTANYGYTF. The CDR3 DNA reads TGTGCCAGCAGTTTAGGGGGGACAGCCAACTATGGCTACACCTTC.

The chain has TRBV19 and TRBJ2-1; perhaps TRBD2 as D (5 bases). The germline V gene has CDR1 LNHDA and CDR2 SQIVND (reference sequence). Between the trimmed V and J ends, which lost 5 bases and 9 bases, there was a span of 11 bases. The CDR3 is 12 residues long. Here the CDR3 DNA reads TGTGCCAGTAGTCCCCCCGCGGGTGAGCAGTTCTTC. Protein product: CASSPPAGEQFF.

The table lists this clonotype with many counts. The chain carries TRBV3-1 and TRBJ2-1; D is perhaps TRBD2 (6 bases). The CDR3 spans 17 residues. The germline V gene has CDR1 LGHDT and CDR2 YNNKEL (reference sequence). V lost 4 bases and J 1 base, leaving 17 bases between the germline ends. CDR3 sequence: CASSRGPRLGSYNEQFF. The CDR3 bases are TGTGCCAGCAGCCGGGGACCCAGACTAGGGTCCTACAATGAGCAGTTCTTC.

This clonotype was found many times. The rearrangement uses TRBV27 and TRBJ1-2, with TRBD1 as a possible D gene (5 bases). The CDR3 totals 15 residues. Trimming took 6 bases from V and 6 from J, leaving 20 bases between them. The germline CDR1 and CDR2 sequences are MNHEY and SMNVEV (reference sequence). As DNA, the CDR3 is TGTGCCAGCAGCTCCCCGTGGGGGGGGGAGGATGGCTACACCTTC. Residues: CASSSPWGGEDGYTF.

This clonotype was counted ten times or more. The V gene is TRBV5-1, the J gene TRBJ2-1; D could derive from TRBD1 or TRBD2 (5 bases each). CDR1 and CDR2 from the germline V gene are SGHRS and YFSETQ. The CDR3 totals 14 residues. The V end was cut by 4 bases, the J end by 5 bases, with 13 bases between. Here the CDR3 reads CASSPGTTDNEQFF. The CDR3 nucleotides read TGCGCCAGCAGCCCGGGAACGACAGACAATGAGCAGTTCTTC.

This clonotype was seen more than once but under ten times. The chain links TRBV9 to TRBJ2-2; D is unclear. Germline V gene sequence: CDR1 SGDLS, CDR2 YYNGEE. V lost 1 base and J lost 6, with 19 bases in between. The CDR3 sequence is 17 residues long. The CDR3 DNA sequence: TGTGCCAGCAGCGTAACTTGGGTAGTAAGAGGCTCCGGGGAGCTGTTTTTT. Translating it yields CASSVTWVVRGSGELFF. Full variable domain (missing parts from reference TRBV9 and TRBJ2-2): DSGVTQTPKHLITATGQRVTLRCSPRSGDLSVYWYQQSLDQGLQFLIQYYNGEERAKGNILERFSAQQFPDLHSELNLSSLELGDSALYFCASSVTWVVRGSGELFFGEGSRLTVL.

The sample holds many counts of this clonotype. The genes are TRBV28 and TRBJ2-1; 9 nucleotides line up with TRBD2. This CDR3 spans 14 amino acids. Germline values: CDR1 MDHEN, CDR2 SYDVKM. With V trimmed by 8 bases and J by 5 bases, 7 bases remained unmatched. CDR3 bases: TGTGCCAGCCTGTCTCCTAGCGGGGACAATGAGCAGTTCTTC. Translating it yields CASLSPSGDNEQFF.

The chain recombines TRBV15 with TRBJ1-5; D is ambiguous. CDR1 LNHNV and CDR2 YYDKDF come from the germline V gene (reference sequence). CDR3 length: 12 residues. Trimming stripped 8 bases from V and 0 bases from J, with 5 bases between. This CDR3 is CATGASNQPQHF. Written as DNA, the CDR3 is TGTGCCACCGGAGCTAGCAATCAGCCCCAGCATTTT.

The sample holds many counts of this clonotype. J is TRBJ2-2 and V is TRBV7-2; D is unresolved. Germline CDR1 and CDR2: SGHTA and FQGNSA. Trimming cost V 4 bases and J 0 bases, with 6 bases left between them. CDR3 size: 14 residues. CDR3 in amino acids: CASSSKTNTGELFF. The CDR3 DNA sequence: TGTGCCAGCAGCTCAAAAACGAACACCGGGGAGCTGTTTTTT.

In this sample, this clonotype turned up a few times. V is TRBV5-1 and J is TRBJ1-2; 7 bases are a match to TRBD1. The CDR3 runs 15 residues. J was trimmed by 6 bases and V by 3 bases; bases with no gene match: 11. Germline lookup yields CDR1 SGHRS and CDR2 YFSETQ. The CDR3 bases are TGCGCCAGCAGCTGGACCTCTGACAGGGTGGATGGCTACACCTTC. Encoded protein: CASSWTSDRVDGYTF.

This clonotype came up many times. The chain carries TRBV6-5 and TRBJ2-3; D gene ambiguous. The V and J ends lost 0 bases and 0 bases respectively, with 22 bases between them. The CDR3 extends over 20 amino acids. Germline CDR1 reads MNHEY; CDR2 reads SVGAGI. In DNA, the CDR3 is TGTGCCAGCAGTTACTCAGGATCCATAACAACGGGTTCTAGCACAGATACGCAGTATTTT. This codes for CASSYSGSITTGSSTDTQYF.

This clonotype was recorded at least ten times. The rearrangement links TRBV7-2 to TRBJ2-1; D remains ambiguous. With 1 base removed from V and 9 bases from J, the gap between germline ends came to 16 bases. Germline V lookup: CDR1 SGHTA, CDR2 FQGNSA. CDR3 length: 15 residues. The CDR3 sequence: CASSLDVGQFGEQFF. CDR3 coding DNA: TGTGCCAGCAGCTTAGATGTGGGCCAGTTCGGTGAGCAGTTCTTC.

This clonotype was detected only a few times. J is TRBJ2-7 and V is TRBV29-1; TRBD1 aligns across 9 bases. The length of the CDR3 is 13 residues. Germline V lookup: CDR1 SQVTM, CDR2 ANQGSEA. Trimming took 6 bases from V and 0 from J; bases not matched to a gene: 3. The CDR3 loop reads CSVGTGSSYEQYF. The CDR3 DNA is TGCAGCGTCGGGACAGGGAGCTCCTACGAGCAGTACTTC.

In DNA form, the CDR3 reads TGTGCCAGCAGTGAAGCTACTGGGGGTCCCTACGAGCAGTACTTC. Encoded protein: CASSEATGGPYEQYF. The V and J genes are TRBV6-1 and TRBJ2-7; D is perhaps TRBD1 or TRBD2 (5 bases each). Deletions cut 0 bases from V and 2 bases from J, with 11 bases between. Germline CDR1 reads MNHNS; CDR2 reads SASEGT. The CDR3 spans 15 residues.

V and J are TRBV19 and TRBJ1-1, with D perhaps matching TRBD1 (6 bases). Germline assignment: CDR1 LNHDA and CDR2 SQIVND (reference sequence). The ends were cut back, 7 bases at V and 3 bases at J, with 15 bases in the middle. There are 14 residues in the CDR3. The chain's CDR3 is CASKTAGAHTEAFF. Written as DNA, the CDR3 is TGTGCCAGTAAAACAGCGGGGGCCCACACTGAAGCTTTCTTT.

The rearrangement uses TRBV6-1 and TRBJ2-3, with unresolved D. The CDR3 is 12 residues long. In germline, CDR1 is MNHNS, CDR2 SASEGT. V was trimmed by 7 bases and J by 2 bases, leaving 7 bases between them. This CDR3 reads CASMADTDTQYF. CDR3 nucleotides: TGTGCCAGCATGGCCGACACAGATACGCAGTATTTT.

The sample holds a few counts of this clonotype. CDR3 region: CASSRQGQGQPQHF. Here the CDR3 DNA reads TGTGCCAGCAGCAGACAGGGGCAAGGGCAGCCCCAGCATTTT. The chain joins TRBV6-4 to TRBJ1-5; 8 positions match TRBD1. The ends lost 6 bases at V and 7 bases at J; junction bases unmatched: 8. Germline V gene sequence: CDR1 MRHNA, CDR2 SNTAGT. CDR3 length: 14 residues.

The chain has TRBV7-9 and TRBJ1-1; 7 bases line up with TRBD1. Trimming took 5 bases from V and 3 from J; bases not matched to a gene: 9. This CDR3 spans 15 amino acids. Germline CDR1 is SEHNR and CDR2 is FQNEAQ (reference sequence). The CDR3 region is CASSPQYRGDTEAFF. The CDR3 nucleotides are TGTGCCAGCAGCCCGCAATACAGGGGTGACACTGAAGCTTTCTTT.

This clonotype was detected ten times or more. The genes are TRBV6-1 and TRBJ1-2, with D unclear. Per germline, CDR1 MNHNS and CDR2 SASEGT. V was trimmed by 6 bases and J by 0 bases, leaving 14 bases between them. This CDR3 region has 15 residues. The CDR3 is CASSPAGGTNYGYTF. The CDR3, as DNA: TGTGCCAGCAGCCCGGCGGGAGGGACTAACTATGGCTACACCTTC.

This clonotype has a count of ten or more. The rearrangement joins TRBV11-2 to TRBJ2-1, with TRBD2 as a possible D gene (7 bases). V dropped 4 bases and J dropped 3 bases, with 16 bases sitting between them. CDR3 length: 16 amino acids. Per germline, CDR1 SGHAT and CDR2 FQNNGV. For the CDR3, the DNA is TGTGCCAGCAGCTGGAGGGGGGGGGGGGACTACAATGAGCAGTTCTTC. Its protein product is CASSWRGGGDYNEQFF.

The V gene is TRBV5-5, the J gene TRBJ1-5; no reliable D call. V was pared by 6 bases and J by 7 bases, with 17 bases between. The CDR3 sequence is 14 residues long. Germline values: CDR1 SGHKS, CDR2 YYEKEE (reference sequence). CDR3 sequence reads: CASTKLPGAQPQHF. The DNA for the CDR3 is TGTGCCAGCACCAAACTTCCGGGCGCGCAGCCCCAGCATTTT.

In its sample, this clonotype was seen many times. V is TRBV20-1 and J is TRBJ2-5; D might be TRBD1 (5 bases). CDR3 size: 13 residues. V was cut by 8 bases and J by 5 bases, with 18 bases left in between. Germline CDR1 DFQATT, CDR2 SNEGSKA (reference sequence). The CDR3 nucleotides read TGCAGTTCAAAGACAGCCTCCGGGGAGACCCAGTACTTC. Translated: CSSKTASGETQYF.

The chain joins TRBV6-2 or TRBV6-3 to TRBJ2-1, with D tentatively TRBD2 (5 bases). With 4 bases removed from V and 6 bases from J, the gap between germline ends came to 13 bases. Germline CDR1 MNHEY, CDR2 SVGEGT. The CDR3 contains 14 residues. The CDR3, as DNA: TGTGCCAGCAGTTTATTTGCGGGCGGCAATGAGCAGTTCTTC. Amino acids: CASSLFAGGNEQFF.

This clonotype was detected only a few times. The V gene is TRBV7-9, the J gene TRBJ2-5, with D hard to call. This CDR3 spans 14 amino acids. V was cut by 2 bases and J by 7 bases, with 14 bases left in between. Germline CDR1 and CDR2: SEHNR and FQNEAQ (reference sequence). In DNA form, the CDR3 reads TGTGCCAGCAGCTTACTTACTTCCGACCTGACCCAGTACTTC. It is translated as CASSLLTSDLTQYF.

This clonotype was seen only a few times. The chain is built from TRBV9 and TRBJ2-1, with D perhaps TRBD2 (6 bases). Germline CDR1 is SGDLS and CDR2 is YYNGEE. The CDR3 has 15 residues. V dropped 0 bases and J dropped 4 bases, with 11 bases sitting between them. The CDR3 sequence: CASSVGSAGYNEQFF. The CDR3 nucleotides read TGTGCCAGCAGCGTAGGGTCGGCGGGGTACAATGAGCAGTTCTTC.

The table lists this clonotype with many counts. The rearrangement uses TRBV12-3 or TRBV12-4 and TRBJ1-1, with 7 bases identical to TRBD1. The CDR3 spans 14 residues. The ends lost 5 bases at V and 5 bases at J; junction bases unmatched: 8. The CDR3 DNA reads as TGTGCCAGCAGTGAAGACAGGGTTCGGACTGAAGCTTTCTTT. Translating it yields CASSEDRVRTEAFF.

This clonotype was observed many times. The chain uses TRBV6-1 and TRBJ2-7; the D is unclear. There are 16 residues in the CDR3. Germline CDR1 and CDR2: MNHNS and SASEGT. Trimming pared 5 bases from V and 11 bases from J, leaving 28 bases between. CDR3 sequence reads: CASSYRVSGTYPREYF. The DNA for the CDR3 is TGTGCCAGCAGTTATAGAGTTTCGGGCACCTATCCCCGGGAGTACTTC.

The CDR3 reads CASSLVRVGDEQFF. The CDR3 DNA reads as TGTGCCAGCAGCTTAGTAAGGGTGGGGGATGAGCAGTTCTTC. The genes are TRBV7-8 and TRBJ2-1; D is perhaps TRBD1 or TRBD2 (5 bases each). CDR1 and CDR2 from the germline V gene are SGHVS and FQNEAQ. Trimming took 1 base from V and 8 from J, leaving 12 bases between them. The CDR3 has 14 residues.

In this sample, this clonotype turned up many times. The J gene is TRBJ2-2, the V gene TRBV6-1, with 12 bases matching TRBD2. This CDR3 has 13 residues. Germline V gene data show CDR1 as MNHNS and CDR2 as SASEGT. Trimming at V came to 6 bases and at J to 7 bases, leaving 0 bases not matched to a gene. CDR3 nucleotides: TGTGCCAGCAGGACTAGCGGGAGCGGGGAGCTGTTTTTT. It encodes CASRTSGSGELFF.